Below are 14 T cell receptor beta chains sequenced from a single sample in a study of response to subunit inactivated influenza vaccine. MiXCR, applied by TCRdb to the RT-PCR reads, yields one record per CDR3 protein. The table shows hundreds of thousands of distinct CDR3 sequences, with around 14% occurring only once. The sequenced sample was PBMCs from blood, obtained roughly 13 days after vaccination. These receptors all stem from a man aged 45-65 years who received an inactivated influenza vaccine.

This clonotype showed up just a few times. This rearrangement joins TRBV7-8 to TRBJ2-3, with 9 bases matching TRBD2. The V and J ends lost 1 base and 8 bases, in that order; junction bases with no gene match: 4. CDR3 length: 14 amino acids. CDR1 is SGHVS, CDR2 FQNEAQ, per germline. The CDR3 protein is CASSLGGGRGTQYF. In DNA form, the CDR3 reads TGTGCCAGCAGCTTAGGTGGCGGGAGGGGTACGCAGTATTTT.

Only a few counts were recorded for this clonotype. The gene calls are TRBV6-5 and TRBJ2-2, with no clear D. V was shortened by 4 bases and J by 0 bases, with 12 bases between the two germline ends. The CDR3 runs to 16 residues. Germline V gene sequence: CDR1 MNHEY, CDR2 SVGAGI. CDR3 sequence (DNA): TGTGCCAGCAGTTTCCAACAGCTAGCGAACACCGGGGAGCTGTTTTTT. It codes for CASSFQQLANTGELFF.

The chain combines TRBV19 with TRBJ1-5; the D is unclear. V shed 8 bases and J shed 3 bases, with 8 bases lying between them. The CDR3 runs 12 residues. Germline V gene sequence: CDR1 LNHDA, CDR2 SQIVND (reference sequence). CDR3 loop: CASCSDNQPQHF. The CDR3 DNA reads TGTGCCAGTTGTTCTGACAATCAGCCCCAGCATTTT.

The V call is TRBV5-1, the J call TRBJ2-1, with 16 bases aligning to TRBD2. V was clipped by 4 bases and J by 8 bases; unmatched bases: 6. CDR3 length: 16 amino acids. CDR1 SGHRS and CDR2 YFSETQ come from the germline V gene. DNA for the CDR3: TGCGCCAGCAGCGCGGGGACTAGCGGGGGGGCTCATGAGCAGTTCTTC. It encodes CASSAGTSGGAHEQFF.

This clonotype was found a few times. V and J are TRBV5-1 and TRBJ1-1; D remains unclear. Germline V gene sequence: CDR1 SGHRS, CDR2 YFSETQ. CDR3 length: 13 amino acids. V lost 7 bases and J 1 base, leaving 11 bases between the germline ends. The CDR3 coding sequence is TGCGCCAGCGCCCAAGTCAGGAACACTGAAGCTTTCTTT. Protein: CASAQVRNTEAFF.

This clonotype was seen repeatedly, ten times or more. This chain links TRBV11-2 with TRBJ2-2, with 8 bases matching TRBD2. The CDR3 is made up of 15 amino acids. V trimming: 3 bases; J trimming: 0 bases; junction bases outside the gene matches: 0. Germline-derived CDR1 and CDR2 are SGHAT and FQNNGV. CDR3 sequence: CASSLGLANTGELFF. For the CDR3, the DNA is TGTGCCAGCAGCTTGGGACTAGCGAACACCGGGGAGCTGTTTTTT.

The chain employs TRBV20-1 and TRBJ2-4; perhaps TRBD2 as D (5 bases). The V end was cut by 5 bases, the J end by 5 bases, with 16 bases between. The germline gives CDR1 DFQATT, CDR2 SNEGSKA (reference sequence). This CDR3 is 14 amino acids long. For the CDR3, the DNA is TGCAGTGCTCAGGACTTTAGGGTACAAAACATTCAGTACTTC. It yields the protein CSAQDFRVQNIQYF.

This clonotype was recorded many times. This chain connects TRBV12-3 or TRBV12-4 to TRBJ2-7, with TRBD2 matching 15 bases. The CDR3 contains 17 residues. V lost 5 bases, J lost 2 bases, and 7 bases stayed unmatched. The CDR3 region has the DNA TGTGCCAGCAGTGATTATAGGACTAGCGGGAGGGCCTACGAGCAGTACTTC. This sequence encodes CASSDYRTSGRAYEQYF.

The CDR3 nucleotides read TGTGCCAGCAGCCAAGAGGACAGGGGGCATCAGCCCCAGCATTTT. Encoded protein: CASSQEDRGHQPQHF. This chain uses TRBV4-2 with TRBJ1-5; 11 bases match TRBD1. This CDR3 comprises 15 residues. The germline gives CDR1 LGHNA, CDR2 YNFKEQ. V shed 0 bases, J shed 5 bases, and the junction held 0 bases outside the gene matches.

This clonotype was found many times. The chain has TRBV6-2 or TRBV6-3 and TRBJ2-7; 12 bases are a match to TRBD2. The V gene's germline CDR1 is MNHEY and CDR2 SVGEGT. V trimming: 2 bases; J trimming: 4 bases; junction bases outside the gene matches: 24. The CDR3 is made up of 22 amino acids. CDR3 DNA sequence: TGTGCCAGCAGTTACGGGCCAACTGGACCACCGTTGGAGACTAGCGGGAGATACGAGCAGTACTTC. As protein: CASSYGPTGPPLETSGRYEQYF.

This clonotype has only a few counts. This chain links TRBV9 with TRBJ2-1; tentative D call: TRBD1 (6 bases). The germline V gene encodes CDR1 SGDLS and CDR2 YYNGEE. The CDR3 is 15 residues long. Trimming took 1 base from V and 4 from J, leaving 12 bases between them. Here the CDR3 DNA reads TGTGCCAGCAGCGTACACAGGGCCCCGTACAATGAGCAGTTCTTC. It yields the protein CASSVHRAPYNEQFF. The full variable domain, completed using reference TRBV9 and TRBJ2-1, is DSGVTQTPKHLITATGQRVTLRCSPRSGDLSVYWYQQSLDQGLQFLIQYYNGEERAKGNILERFSAQQFPDLHSELNLSSLELGDSALYFCASSVHRAPYNEQFFGPGTRLTVL.

J is TRBJ1-4 and V is TRBV19; D gene unclear. CDR3 length: 14 residues. V lost 7 bases and J 3 bases, leaving 12 bases between the germline ends. CDR1 is LNHDA, CDR2 SQIVND, per germline (reference sequence). CDR3 DNA sequence: TGTGCCAGTACGGCAGGAGCCGCTAATGAAAAACTGTTTTTT. This gives the protein CASTAGAANEKLFF.

This clonotype has a handful of counts. The V call is TRBV29-1, the J call TRBJ2-7; D unclear. The V and J ends lost 6 bases and 4 bases respectively, with 10 bases between them. Looked up from germline, CDR1 is SQVTM and CDR2 is ANQGSEA. CDR3 size: 11 residues. The CDR3 coding sequence is TGCAGCGTATCCACAGAGTACGAGCAGTACTTC. As protein: CSVSTEYEQYF.

The chain has TRBV12-3 or TRBV12-4 and TRBJ2-1; D uncertain. V was clipped by 6 bases and J by 9 bases, with 9 bases between them. The CDR3 sequence is 11 residues long. CDR3 sequence reads: CASRQYGEQFF. CDR3 sequence (DNA): TGTGCCAGCAGACAGTACGGTGAGCAGTTCTTC.